These 23 T cell receptor beta chains were all obtained from the same sample, sequenced in a study of T-cell memory formation after mild COVID-19. TCRdb processed the 5' RACE reads anew with MiXCR; each CDR3 protein has one entry. The repertoire holds roughly 400,000 distinct CDR3 sequences, with roughly 15% as singletons. What was sequenced was PBMCs or a T cell subset sorted from them (not recorded which). Receptors originate from a man younger than 35 who had mild COVID-19 (a few samples of this study predate the infection). Cell type and time point are not known.

The rearrangement links TRBV10-3 to TRBJ2-2, with TRBD1 identical over 9 bases. The CDR3 spans 17 residues. Germline assignment: CDR1 ENHRY and CDR2 SYGVKD. The ends lost 2 bases at V and 2 bases at J; junction bases unmatched: 6. In DNA form, the CDR3 reads TGTGCCATCAGTGAGCCGGACAGGGGTATTAACACCGGGGAGCTGTTTTTT. Its translation: CAISEPDRGINTGELFF.

The rearrangement joins TRBV3-1 to TRBJ2-7, with 7 positions matching TRBD1. Germline loops: CDR1 LGHDT, CDR2 YNNKEL (reference sequence). V dropped 0 bases and J dropped 11; count of bases not matched to a gene: 7. This CDR3 has 13 residues. The CDR3 spells CASSQEVQGVKYF. The CDR3 DNA reads TGTGCCAGCAGCCAAGAAGTCCAGGGGGTGAAGTACTTC.

V and J are TRBV4-3 and TRBJ1-1; no definite D call. There are 14 residues in the CDR3. The ends were cut back, 0 bases at V and 3 bases at J, with 8 bases in the middle. In germline, CDR1 is LGHNA, CDR2 YSLEER. The CDR3 region has the DNA TGCGCCAGCAGCCAAGAACCCTGGTACACTGAAGCTTTCTTT. Translated: CASSQEPWYTEAFF.

The genes are TRBV5-5 and TRBJ1-2, with 11 bases lining up with TRBD1. Losses at the gene ends were 4 bases for V and 2 bases for J; bases not matched to a gene: 7. Looked up from germline, CDR1 is SGHKS and CDR2 is YYEKEE (reference sequence). The CDR3 totals 16 residues. The CDR3 bases are TGTGCCAGCAGCCTATGGACAGGGGGCGCGAACTATGGCTACACCTTC. This encodes CASSLWTGGANYGYTF.

This clonotype was seen only a few times. The CDR3: CASSPFERGQETQYF. The CDR3 region has the DNA TGTGCCAGCAGCCCCTTTGAGCGGGGGCAAGAGACCCAGTACTTC. V gene TRBV12-3 or TRBV12-4 combines with J gene TRBJ2-5; 8 bases map to TRBD2. CDR3 length: 15 residues. V lost 6 bases and J lost 2; bases outside the gene matches: 8.

The gene calls are TRBV11-2 and TRBJ2-3; possibly TRBD2 for D (5 bases). This CDR3 is 16 amino acids long. Germline CDR1 reads SGHAT; CDR2 reads FQNNGV. Trimming took 5 bases from V and 2 from J, leaving 17 bases between them. The CDR3 spells CASSRDGGSTTDTQYF. The CDR3 bases are TGTGCCAGCAGCCGTGATGGCGGGTCCACCACAGATACGCAGTATTTT.

The rearrangement joins TRBV23-1 to TRBJ1-5; 8 nucleotides line up with TRBD1. TRBV23-1 counts as an open reading frame of uncertain function. The CDR3 runs to 15 residues. The ends lost 3 bases at V and 0 bases at J; junction bases unmatched: 1. The CDR3 DNA is TGCGCCAGCAGTCAGACAGGGGATAGCAATCAGCCCCAGCATTTT. This translates into CASSQTGDSNQPQHF.

The CDR3 loop reads CASSEVGVNEQFF. In DNA, the CDR3 is TGTGCCAGCAGTGAAGTGGGGGTGAATGAGCAGTTCTTC. V is TRBV6-1 and J is TRBJ2-1; D tentatively reads TRBD1 or TRBD2 (5 bases each). Trimming removed 1 base from V and 7 bases from J, with 8 bases in between. Germline V gene sequence: CDR1 MNHNS, CDR2 SASEGT. The CDR3 is 13 residues long.

This clonotype was seen only a few times. V usage is TRBV7-7 and J usage is TRBJ2-3, with TRBD2 matching 9 bases. V lost 1 base, J lost 2 bases, and 7 bases stayed unmatched. Germline CDR1 and CDR2: SSHAT and FNYEAQ (reference sequence). The CDR3 is 17 amino acids. CDR3 coding DNA: TGTGCCAGCAGCTTAGGGGTTAGCGGGGGCCTCACAGATACGCAGTATTTT. Protein: CASSLGVSGGLTDTQYF.

The chain links TRBV6-6 to TRBJ2-7; 7 bases agree with TRBD1. The CDR3 contains 14 residues. V lost 5 bases, J lost 1 base, and 5 bases stayed unmatched. The germline CDR1 and CDR2 sequences are MNHNY and SVGAGI (reference sequence). The chain's CDR3 is CASSHPDRSYEQYF. Written as DNA, the CDR3 is TGTGCCAGCAGTCACCCGGACAGGTCCTACGAGCAGTACTTC.

This rearrangement joins TRBV11-3 to TRBJ2-2; D is perhaps TRBD1 or TRBD2 (6 bases each). The length of the CDR3 is 16 residues. The V gene's germline CDR1 is SGHNT and CDR2 YENEEA. Trimming cost V 6 bases and J 1 base, with 15 bases left between them. This CDR3 reads CASSPIGGKNTGELFF. DNA for the CDR3: TGTGCCAGCAGTCCAATCGGGGGCAAGAACACCGGGGAGCTGTTTTTT.

This clonotype was recorded once. The CDR3 is CASSLSLGPATNYNEQFF. DNA for the CDR3: TGTGCCAGCAGCTTATCGCTAGGACCGGCAACAAACTACAATGAGCAGTTCTTC. The V call is TRBV7-3, the J call TRBJ2-1, with D uncertain. This CDR3 has 18 residues. Germline V CDR1 and CDR2: SGHTA, FQGTGA. V was shortened by 2 bases and J by 3 bases, with 20 bases between the two germline ends.

The chain recombines TRBV6-2 or TRBV6-3 with TRBJ2-3; possibly TRBD2 for D (5 bases). CDR1 is MNHEY, CDR2 SVGEGT, per germline. With 2 bases removed from V and 5 bases from J, the gap between germline ends came to 8 bases. The CDR3 spans 13 residues. The CDR3 bases are TGTGCCAGCAGTTACATGGGGAGAGATACGCAGTATTTT. Translating gives CASSYMGRDTQYF.

The table lists this clonotype with many counts. The gene calls are TRBV5-1 and TRBJ1-6; D unresolved. V shed 1 base and J shed 8 bases, with 7 bases lying between them. The CDR3 runs 13 residues. Germline assignment: CDR1 SGHRS and CDR2 YFSETQ. As DNA, the CDR3 is TGCGCCAGCAGCTTGACGAGAGATTCACCCCTCCACTTT. Its protein is CASSLTRDSPLHF.

This clonotype was counted a few times. This sequence joins TRBV20-1 and TRBJ2-3; D may be TRBD1 (6 bases). The germline V gene has CDR1 DFQATT and CDR2 SNEGSKA (reference sequence). The germline V and J ends were trimmed by 0 bases and 0 bases, with 13 bases remaining between them. There are 16 residues in the CDR3. The CDR3 DNA reads as TGCAGTGCTAGAGAAGTTCAGGGGAGTAGCACAGATACGCAGTATTTT. Translated, it gives CSAREVQGSSTDTQYF.

The gene calls are TRBV12-3 or TRBV12-4 and TRBJ1-2; no reliable D call. V lost 3 bases to trimming and J lost 8 bases, with 13 bases between them. This CDR3 comprises 13 residues. The CDR3 sequence is CASSFQEGLGYTF. In nucleotides, the CDR3 is TGTGCCAGCAGTTTTCAGGAAGGGCTCGGCTACACCTTC.

This clonotype was detected a few times. The chain combines TRBV7-9 with TRBJ2-1; 9 bases match TRBD2. The germline gives CDR1 SEHNR, CDR2 FQNEAQ (reference sequence). V lost 8 bases, J lost 4 bases, and 9 bases stayed unmatched. The CDR3 runs to 15 residues. The CDR3 DNA follows: TGTGCCAGCTGGGCTAGCGGGACTATTTACAATGAGCAGTTCTTC. Protein sequence: CASWASGTIYNEQFF.

This chain connects TRBV4-1 to TRBJ2-6; 8 bases are shared with TRBD1. The CDR3 sequence is 18 residues long. J lost 2 bases, V lost 3 bases, and 9 bases had no gene match. Germline CDR1 and CDR2: MGHRA and YSYEKL. The CDR3 is CASSHPGQGTAGANVLTF. In DNA form, the CDR3 reads TGCGCCAGCAGCCACCCCGGACAGGGAACGGCTGGGGCCAACGTCCTGACTTTC.

V gene TRBV6-5 combines with J gene TRBJ1-6, with TRBD1 matching 7 bases. Germline V CDR1 and CDR2: MNHEY, SVGAGI. The CDR3 loop spans 16 amino acids. Trimming cost V 2 bases and J 6 bases; bases outside gene matches: 7. The CDR3 nucleotides read TGTGCCAGCAGTTACCAGCAGGGGACAGCTAATTCACCCCTCCACTTT. It is translated as CASSYQQGTANSPLHF.

The chain recombines TRBV6-6 with TRBJ2-1; D may be TRBD2 (6 bases). Deletions cut 2 bases from V and 4 bases from J, with 6 bases between. There are 13 residues in the CDR3. The germline gives CDR1 MNHNY, CDR2 SVGAGI (reference sequence). The chain's CDR3 is CASSYGTYNEQFF. The CDR3 DNA follows: TGTGCCAGCAGTTACGGGACTTACAATGAGCAGTTCTTC.

In its sample, this clonotype was seen a few times. J is TRBJ1-6 and V is TRBV6-2 or TRBV6-3; the D is unclear. The CDR3 contains 13 residues. The V end lost 4 bases, the J end lost 7 bases, and 8 bases lay between the germline ends. Germline V gene sequence: CDR1 MNHEY, CDR2 SVGEGT. This chain's CDR3 is CASSSRFNSPLHF. The CDR3 nucleotides read TGTGCCAGCAGTTCGAGATTCAATTCACCCCTCCACTTT.

This clonotype was counted many times. The J gene is TRBJ2-2, the V gene TRBV7-9; no firm D call. V was shortened by 2 bases and J by 4 bases, with 5 bases between the two germline ends. The CDR3 loop spans 13 amino acids. The V gene's germline CDR1 is SEHNR and CDR2 FQNEAQ (reference sequence). For the CDR3, the DNA is TGTGCCAGCAGCTTAACGAGCACCGGGGAGCTGTTTTTT. Amino acids: CASSLTSTGELFF.

This chain joins TRBV20-1 and TRBJ2-2; 7 nucleotides agree with TRBD2. The junction had 7 bases not matched to a gene; V was cut back by 6 bases and J by 3 bases. This CDR3 is built from 14 residues. In germline, CDR1 is DFQATT, CDR2 SNEGSKA (reference sequence). CDR3 region: CSAPGRGYTGELFF. The CDR3 nucleotides are TGCAGTGCCCCTGGGCGGGGGTACACCGGGGAGCTGTTTTTT.